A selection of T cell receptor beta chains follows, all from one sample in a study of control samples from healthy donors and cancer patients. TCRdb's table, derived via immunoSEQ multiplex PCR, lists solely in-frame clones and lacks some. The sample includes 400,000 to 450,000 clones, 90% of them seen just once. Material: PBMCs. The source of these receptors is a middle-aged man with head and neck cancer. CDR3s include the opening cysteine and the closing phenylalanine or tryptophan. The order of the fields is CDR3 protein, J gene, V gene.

CDR3: CASSPQGSAYEQYF
J: TRBJ2-7
V: TRBV7-3

CDR3: CASSQFTDRQYNEQFF
J: TRBJ2-1
V: TRBV3-1/TRBV3-2

CDR3: CASSLSGGALLTDTQYF
J: TRBJ2-3
V: TRBV13

CDR3: CASSLGAQAGNTIYF
J: TRBJ1-3
V: TRBV7-9

CDR3: CASRLFGTGAQETQYF
J: TRBJ2-5
V: TRBV5-6

CDR3: CASSLGGLNTDTQYF
J: TRBJ2-3
V: TRBV7-2

CDR3: CASTDKGPRAYGYTF
J: TRBJ1-2
V: TRBV27

CDR3: CASSLSPGSSSYNEQFF
J: TRBJ2-1
V: TRBV27

CDR3: CSDGYGYTF
J: TRBJ1-2
V: TRBV29-1

CDR3: CASRTGTVRDPYNSPLHF
J: TRBJ1-6
V: TRBV27

CDR3: CASAGGYSNQPQHF
J: TRBJ1-5
V: TRBV27

CDR3: CSVEGGLGRAYEQYF
J: TRBJ2-7
V: TRBV29-1

CDR3: CASSFLEFLGSGGQETQYF
J: TRBJ2-5
V: TRBV7-8

CDR3: CASSPTGDMPNSPLHF
J: TRBJ1-6
V: TRBV5-1

CDR3: CASSTPGRVGQPQHF
J: TRBJ1-5
V: TRBV19

CDR3: CASSINQENEQFF
J: TRBJ2-1
V: TRBV19

CDR3: CASSPLQESTQYF
J: TRBJ2-3
V: TRBV18

CDR3: CASSQRDRDGYTF
J: TRBJ1-2
V: TRBV4-1

CDR3: CASSRPGNEAFF
J: TRBJ1-1
V: TRBV7-8

CDR3: CASSRSLDRYEQYF
J: TRBJ2-7
V: TRBV27

CDR3: CASSSYSTTDTQYF
J: TRBJ2-3
V: TRBV5-1

CDR3: CASSRRAEKLFF
J: TRBJ1-4
V: TRBV12-3/TRBV12-4

CDR3: CATNRDRVDYGYTF
J: TRBJ1-2
V: TRBV7-9

CDR3: CASSRDRVYYEQYF
J: TRBJ2-7
V: TRBV7-2

CDR3: CASSSFSGGASNEQFF
J: TRBJ2-1
V: TRBV27

CDR3: CASSSPLGRRYGYTF
J: TRBJ1-2
V: TRBV7-2

CDR3: CASSRYLDTVSYEQYF
J: TRBJ2-7
V: TRBV7-9

CDR3: CASTDDGFNEQYF
J: TRBJ2-7
V: TRBV30

CDR3: CASSYSPAVLTYEQYF
J: TRBJ2-7
V: TRBV6-2/TRBV6-3

CDR3: CASSDLRDRGSGNTIYF
J: TRBJ1-3
V: TRBV5-1

CDR3: CASSLGVAGSGETQYF
J: TRBJ2-5
V: TRBV5-1

CDR3: CASTWGSTDTQYF
J: TRBJ2-3
V: TRBV2

CDR3: CASRAAGGTDTQYF
J: TRBJ2-3
V: TRBV5-1

CDR3: CASSEHGTGRTEAFF
J: TRBJ1-1
V: TRBV25-1

CDR3: CASSSDREGEKLFF
J: TRBJ1-4
V: TRBV28

CDR3: CASSLSAGTGELFF
J: TRBJ2-2
V: TRBV28

CDR3: CASSQEFGNQPQHF
J: TRBJ1-5
V: TRBV3-1/TRBV3-2

CDR3: CASSLLTGAYEQYF
J: TRBJ2-7
V: TRBV7-9

CDR3: CASSPSADSARQYF
J: TRBJ2-3
V: TRBV7-3

CDR3: CASSLQGRGSYNEQFF
J: TRBJ2-1
V: TRBV27

CDR3: CASSPGTRTEAFF
J: TRBJ1-1
V: TRBV27

CDR3: CASSIEGGNQPQHF
J: TRBJ1-5
V: TRBV19

CDR3: CASSFSGTGGEKLFF
J: TRBJ1-4
V: TRBV2

CDR3: CASSELGTGANVLTF
J: TRBJ2-6
V: TRBV6-1

CDR3: CASSQGIGQGHGYTF
J: TRBJ1-2
V: TRBV3-1/TRBV3-2

CDR3: CASSWGQGANYGYTF
J: TRBJ1-2
V: TRBV6-6

CDR3: CASSQSRRMRDLTYEQYF
J: TRBJ2-7
V: TRBV23-1

CDR3: CASSGLASYNEQFF
J: TRBJ2-1
V: TRBV14

CDR3: CASRLEGQAAKEPQHF
J: TRBJ1-5
V: TRBV28

CDR3: CASSPLLSEETQYF
J: TRBJ2-5
V: TRBV27

CDR3: CASTLTGFLYEQYF
J: TRBJ2-7
V: TRBV6-5

CDR3: CASSLSTYEQYF
J: TRBJ2-7
V: TRBV7-9

CDR3: CASSHEWDGEETQYF
J: TRBJ2-5
V: TRBV4-3

CDR3: CAWSGGEENTGELFF
J: TRBJ2-2
V: TRBV30

CDR3: CASSQGAPSTDTQYF
J: TRBJ2-3
V: TRBV14

CDR3: CASSLYTSGNTIYF
J: TRBJ1-3
V: TRBV7-9

CDR3: CASRSGASSYEQYF
J: TRBJ2-7
V: TRBV28

CDR3: CASSPAPGVSSYEQYF
J: TRBJ2-7
V: TRBV5-1